This passage covers 28 T cell receptor beta chains from one sample sequenced in a study of blood T cells in healthy people across ages. Primers used in a second PCR of roughly 6 to 11 cycles were a sample-barcoded 5' primer and a J-beta primer mix. TCRdb analysed the 5' RACE reads with MiXCR anew, one entry per CDR3 protein. Counted here are 1.8 million or so distinct CDR3 sequences, around 42% occurring once; the ten biggest clones make up 20% to 25%. Sequencing used blood. These receptors were taken from a human donor in good health.

V is TRBV29-1 and J is TRBJ2-4; possible D gene TRBD1, 5 bases. The V end lost 2 bases, the J end lost 13 bases, and 15 bases lay between the germline ends. This CDR3 has 12 amino acids. CDR1 and CDR2 (germline): SQVTM, ANQGSEA. CDR3 coding DNA: TGCAGCGTTGAAAGGGGATTTGATGAGCAGTACTTC. It encodes CSVERGFDEQYF.

The chain carries TRBV12-3 or TRBV12-4 and TRBJ2-7; D may be TRBD2 (5 bases). V lost 7 bases, J lost 0 bases, and 19 bases lay in between. The CDR3 spans 16 residues. The CDR3 here is CASKSSEKTYSYEQYF. The DNA of the CDR3 is TGTGCCAGCAAGAGTAGCGAGAAAACATACTCCTACGAGCAGTACTTC.

This chain links TRBV29-1 with TRBJ2-7, with D possibly TRBD2 on 5 matching bases. Trimming took off 6 bases at V and 1 base at J, with 19 bases between the two ends. From germline, CDR1 is SQVTM and CDR2 ANQGSEA. The CDR3 is 15 residues long. As DNA, the CDR3 is TGCAGCGTCGAGGGATCCGGGTACGAATCCTACGAGCAGTACTTC. Amino acid sequence: CSVEGSGYESYEQYF.

V usage is TRBV6-2 or TRBV6-3 and J usage is TRBJ2-3, with a possible D match to TRBD1 (6 bases). The CDR3 length is 17 residues. The germline V gene encodes CDR1 MNHEY and CDR2 SVGEGT. Trimming took 5 bases from V and 2 from J, leaving 20 bases between them. DNA for the CDR3: TGTGCCAGCAGTCGGACACAGGGTTTATACCCCACAGATACGCAGTATTTT. Translation gives CASSRTQGLYPTDTQYF.

The gene calls are TRBV6-5 and TRBJ2-5, with a tentative D call TRBD1 (6 bases). Trimming shortened V by 6 bases and J by 7 bases, and 21 bases separated the two germline ends. This CDR3 comprises 15 residues. CDR1 and CDR2 (germline): MNHEY, SVGAGI. The CDR3 reads CASSPTGTRRGTQYF. The CDR3 DNA reads TGTGCCAGCAGCCCCACCGGGACAAGGAGAGGGACCCAGTACTTC.

This clonotype was found a few times. The chain has TRBV6-2 or TRBV6-3 and TRBJ2-7; tentative D call: TRBD2 (7 bases). V was trimmed by 7 bases and J by 7 bases, leaving 17 bases between them. Germline V gene sequence: CDR1 MNHEY, CDR2 SVGEGT. This CDR3 has 13 amino acids. The DNA for the CDR3 is TGTGCCAGCAAACAAGGGGGGGCGAGTGAGCAGTACTTC. Translating it yields CASKQGGASEQYF.

The chain is built from TRBV9 and TRBJ2-3; D remains unclear. This CDR3 has 15 amino acids. Germline V gene sequence: CDR1 SGDLS, CDR2 YYNGEE. The V gene lost 3 bases and the J gene lost 1 base, with 12 bases spanning the gap. For the CDR3, the DNA is TGTGCCAGCAGCGAACAAGGATGGGGCACAGATACGCAGTATTTT. Residues: CASSEQGWGTDTQYF.

The chain recombines TRBV4-1 with TRBJ1-4; unclear D gene. Trimming cost V 2 bases and J 2 bases, with 9 bases left between them. From germline, CDR1 is MGHRA and CDR2 YSYEKL. The CDR3 spans 15 residues. CDR3 sequence: CASSQLKRTNEKLFF. CDR3 DNA sequence: TGCGCCAGCAGCCAACTTAAACGGACTAATGAAAAACTGTTTTTT.

This clonotype showed up just a few times. The chain combines TRBV6-2 or TRBV6-3 with TRBJ2-1; perhaps TRBD2 as D (6 bases). Trimming removed 1 base at V and 5 bases at J, with 18 bases between. CDR3 length: 17 amino acids. Germline values: CDR1 MNHEY, CDR2 SVGEGT. The CDR3 here is CASSYYPGTGQNNEQFF. Written as DNA, the CDR3 is TGTGCCAGCAGTTACTATCCCGGGACTGGGCAAAACAATGAGCAGTTCTTC.

This clonotype was seen only once. The chain links TRBV5-6 to TRBJ1-5; D gene ambiguous. Germline CDR1 is SGHDT and CDR2 is YYEEEE. V lost 0 bases to trimming and J lost 7 bases, with 17 bases between them. The length of the CDR3 is 16 residues. Here the CDR3 DNA reads TGTGCCAGCAGCTTGGGGGCGCTTGCGGGAGACCAGCCCCAGCATTTT. Translating it yields CASSLGALAGDQPQHF.

This clonotype was seen a few times. The rearrangement uses TRBV20-1 and TRBJ1-2; a weak D match, TRBD1 (6 bases). V was shortened by 3 bases and J by 5 bases, with 13 bases between the two germline ends. The CDR3 is made up of 13 amino acids. Germline V lookup: CDR1 DFQATT, CDR2 SNEGSKA (reference sequence). CDR3 residues: CSARHREEYGYTF. As DNA, the CDR3 is TGCAGTGCTAGGCACAGGGAGGAGTATGGCTACACCTTC.

The chain couples TRBV24-1 to TRBJ2-1; D might be TRBD1 (7 bases). CDR1 is KGHDR, CDR2 SFDVKD, per germline. This CDR3 comprises 14 residues. With 0 bases removed from V and 9 bases from J, the gap between germline ends came to 11 bases. CDR3: CATSDLQGGSEQFF. The CDR3 nucleotides read TGTGCCACCAGTGATTTGCAGGGGGGAAGTGAGCAGTTCTTC.

The chain joins TRBV5-1 to TRBJ2-5, with TRBD2 identical over 9 bases. J lost 4 bases, V lost 4 bases, and 11 bases had no gene match. Germline CDR1 SGHRS, CDR2 YFSETQ. The CDR3 spans 16 residues. CDR3: CASSNRGGGPGETQYF. In nucleotides, the CDR3 is TGCGCCAGCAGCAACCGCGGGGGGGGCCCCGGAGAGACCCAGTACTTC. Drawing the rest from reference TRBV5-1 and TRBJ2-5, the complete variable domain is KAGVTQTPRYLIKTRGQQVTLSCSPISGHRSVSWYQQTPGQGLQFLFEYFSETQRNKGNFPGRFSGRQFSNSRSEMNVSTLELGDSALYLCASSNRGGGPGETQYFGPGTRLLVL.

The chain links TRBV28 to TRBJ1-1; D is unresolved. CDR1 and CDR2 from the germline V gene are MDHEN and SYDVKM. This CDR3 comprises 16 residues. Trimming left V 2 bases short and J 0 bases short, with 13 bases between. The CDR3 sequence: CASSLGAGVMNTEAFF. Here the CDR3 DNA reads TGTGCCAGCAGTTTAGGCGCAGGAGTTATGAACACTGAAGCTTTCTTT.

The V gene is TRBV20-1, the J gene TRBJ2-7; D is unresolved. The V end lost 2 bases, the J end lost 6 bases, and 8 bases lay between the germline ends. The germline V gene has CDR1 DFQATT and CDR2 SNEGSKA (reference sequence). The CDR3 spans 11 residues. The CDR3 DNA reads as TGCAGTGCTAGATTAAGTTCCGAGCAGTACTTC. As protein: CSARLSSEQYF.

This clonotype was found a few times. CDR3 sequence (DNA): TGTGCCAGCAGTTTACGGAGATTCTACGAGCAGTACTTC. Amino acids: CASSLRRFYEQYF. V is TRBV28 and J is TRBJ2-7; D not resolved. Germline V gives CDR1 MDHEN, CDR2 SYDVKM. The V end lost 2 bases, the J end lost 3 bases, and 8 bases lay between the germline ends. The CDR3 loop spans 13 amino acids.

This clonotype was seen a handful of times. The chain has TRBV14 and TRBJ1-1; D is uncertain. The CDR3 runs 13 residues. V lost 4 bases and J 3 bases, leaving 9 bases between the germline ends. Germline V gene sequence: CDR1 SGHDN, CDR2 FVKESK. CDR3 nucleotide sequence: TGTGCCAGCAGCCGAATCAGCGACACTGAAGCTTTCTTT. Protein sequence: CASSRISDTEAFF.

J is TRBJ1-2 and V is TRBV29-1; tentative D call: TRBD1 (5 bases). The CDR3 is made up of 15 amino acids. The germline V gene has CDR1 SQVTM and CDR2 ANQGSEA. V lost 0 bases and J lost 8, with 19 bases in between. Here the CDR3 reads CSVEDYGTRSLGYTF. The CDR3 coding sequence is TGCAGCGTTGAAGATTACGGGACCCGTAGCCTCGGCTACACCTTC.

The V and J genes are TRBV21-1 and TRBJ2-1; TRBD1, the table's D call, was not compared with the DNA. TRBV21-1 is an annotated pseudogene. The length of the CDR3 is 19 residues. Here the CDR3 DNA reads TGTGCCAGCAGCCCCCCCGGGACAGGGACCGGTTTATCCTTCAATGAGCAGTTCTTC. This codes for CASSPPGTGTGLSFNEQFF.

V gene TRBV19 combines with J gene TRBJ2-6; perhaps TRBD2 as D (5 bases). CDR1 and CDR2 (germline): LNHDA, SQIVND (reference sequence). With 10 bases removed from V and 1 base from J, the gap between germline ends came to 11 bases. This CDR3 is built from 14 residues. The CDR3 region has the DNA TGTGCCACCCAGAGGGTATCTGGGGCCAACGTCCTGACTTTC. Translating it yields CATQRVSGANVLTF.

In its sample, this clonotype was seen a few times. This chain links TRBV29-1 with TRBJ1-2; 7 bases line up with TRBD1. This CDR3 comprises 12 residues. The germline V gene has CDR1 SQVTM and CDR2 ANQGSEA. V trimming: 4 bases; J trimming: 6 bases; junction bases outside the gene matches: 5. In DNA, the CDR3 is TGCAGCGTTGTTGCAGGGGGTAATGGCTACACCTTC. Translated, it gives CSVVAGGNGYTF.

This clonotype occurred a few times. V usage is TRBV7-2 and J usage is TRBJ2-7; 11 nucleotides line up with TRBD2. Looked up from germline, CDR1 is SGHTA and CDR2 is FQGNSA. V lost 4 bases, J lost 2 bases, and 4 bases stayed unmatched. The CDR3 spans 15 residues. CDR3 DNA sequence: TGTGCCAGCAGCTACCTAGCGGGGGGCGCCTACGAGCAGTACTTC. Residues: CASSYLAGGAYEQYF.

As concerns this clonotype: At one end the junction does not follow the germline gene, possibly because of a read error. CDR3 nucleotide sequence: TGTGCCAGCAGTGCGTGGGAGGGGGCATACAGTGAGCAGTTCTTC. Residues: CASSAWEGAYSEQFF. V and J are TRBV6-1 and TRBJ2-1; tentatively, D is TRBD1 or TRBD2 (7 bases each). The CDR3 extends over 15 amino acids. From germline, CDR1 is MNHNS and CDR2 SASEGT.

The chain is built from TRBV7-9 and TRBJ2-2, with unresolved D. Germline CDR1 is SEHNR and CDR2 is FQNEAQ (reference sequence). V gave up 1 base and J gave up 11 bases, with 8 bases separating them. This CDR3 is built from 12 residues. CDR3 amino acids: CASSLEHTELFF. The CDR3 coding sequence is TGTGCCAGCAGCTTAGAACATACCGAGCTGTTTTTT.

This clonotype was detected only a few times. This sequence joins TRBV27 and TRBJ1-2; D perhaps matches TRBD1 (6 bases). Trimming pared 4 bases from V and 8 bases from J, leaving 14 bases between. Germline CDR1 reads MNHEY; CDR2 reads SMNVEV (reference sequence). CDR3 length: 13 residues. The CDR3 nucleotides read TGTGCCAGCAGTTCCTACGGACAGAGCGGCTACACCTTC. Its protein is CASSSYGQSGYTF.

The gene calls are TRBV12-3 or TRBV12-4 and TRBJ2-2; D remains ambiguous. V lost 3 bases to trimming and J lost 7 bases, with 9 bases between them. The CDR3 runs 13 residues. CDR3 DNA sequence: TGTGCCAGCAGTTTTACCCCAATCGGGGAGCTGTTTTTT. It translates to CASSFTPIGELFF.

This clonotype came up a few times. The junction shows a germline mismatch at one end, possibly a read error. V and J are TRBV27 and TRBJ1-2; possibly TRBD1 for D (6 bases). The CDR3 consists of 15 residues. The V gene's germline CDR1 is MNHEY and CDR2 SMNVEV (reference sequence). CDR3 nucleotides: TGTGCCAGCAGGGACCAGGGGATCCCATACTATGACTACACCTTC. Amino acid sequence: CASRDQGIPYYDYTF.

The genes are TRBV2 and TRBJ2-7; D is unclear. The assigned J gene may be wrong: the sequence end matches TRBJ2-5 better. CDR3 length: 13 residues. CDR1 SNHLY and CDR2 FYNNEI come from the germline V gene. For the CDR3, the DNA is TGTGCCAGCAGTTACCTAGAGATGGAGACCCAGTACTTC. This sequence encodes CASSYLEMETQYF.